This T cell receptor (beta chain) was profiled in a study of T cell responses to AZD1222 COVID-19 vaccine (dated by TCRdb to the early 2020s). Describing the broader study: A total of 230 to 250 trial participants underwent TCR sequencing, of whom about 210 had received two doses of AZD1222 and 26 had received two doses of the MenACWY control vaccine. Trial participants were enrolled by age into 18-55, 56-69 and 70-plus year subgroups, with 148, 28 and 57 TCR-sequenced participants respectively.

A note on this clone: The antigen this receptor binds is unknown. Within one base of it there is no much larger clone, and no base qualities were kept.

What this sample's time point label stands for: about 28 days (+/-7) after the second vaccine dose. AZD1222 recipients with second doses at about 4 weeks or about 12 weeks were pooled, because spike-specific TCR depth and breadth did not differ between schedules. Vaccinee samples came from UK trials COV001 and COV002, including a single-blind randomized controlled phase 2/3 trial of AZD1222 (ChAdOx1 nCoV-19) in healthy adults. For TCRbeta chain sequencing, PBMC samples were collected from trial participants at day 0 and at day 28 after the second dose. Summary of the overall study and its limitations: Spike-specific TCR breadth and depth rose significantly after two AZD1222 doses compared with day 0 and with MenACWY recipients. Reportedly, almost half of the unique spike-specific TCRs recognized epitopes lying outside the regions that are mutated in the B.1.351 and B.1.1.7 variants. The whole spike protein was spanned by vaccine-associated CD4 TCRs, and dominant responses were seen in regions 160-218 and 743-854. Because no samples from the day 14 peak response were available, repertoires could be characterized only after the peak T cell response. The 56-69-year group was small, and its depth increase did not reach significance, likely because of low power. Most participants were white British and females outnumbered males, and the authors suggested that clonal diversity may have been underestimated. Only a handful of AZD1222 recipients were SARS-CoV-2 seropositive at baseline, limiting conclusions about previously exposed vaccinees.

The junction carries 17 bases between V and J, which are trimmed by 0 bases and 11 bases respectively. CDR1 and CDR2 (SGHDT, YYEEEE) derive from the germline V gene. Measured from the cysteine to the phenylalanine, the CDR3 is 14 residues long. Just CDR3 DNA is preserved here, 42 bases in frame from base 1. The CDR3 regions of human TCRbeta chains were analyzed by immunosequencing. Turning to the authors' computational methods: TCRs in the repertoires were compared against a reference library of SARS-CoV-2-specific TCRs that had been generated with the MIRA antigen-specificity platform. Breadth was defined as the fraction of unique TCRs that were SARS-CoV-2-associated, and depth was defined as the fraction of total T cells that were SARS-CoV-2-associated. Using the MIRA data, each spike-specific TCR was assigned both to the spike region to which the TCR was reactive and to a CD4 or CD8 class. Log10-transformed breadth and depth values were compared by one-way ANOVA with Sidak's multiple comparisons tests. In its TCRdb copy, this immuneACCESS table keeps in-frame sequences only and misses some clones. Where compared with another copy, unresolved V genes explain less than half of these, and the others have no known cause. D and trimming were read from the DNA, whereas the V and J calls and clone size are those reported in that table. The sample has more than 90,000 clones on record, 70% to 90% of them singletons. The leading ten clones occupy around 3.8% of the sample.

The sequence came from an adult who received the AZD1222 COVID-19 vaccine. Source: peripheral blood, taken 28 days after the second AZD1222 dose. The chain is made from TRBV5-6 and TRBJ1-1; D gene: possibly TRBD1, on 5 matching bases. The CDR3 corresponds to CASSLVTAVVPAFF. The DNA sequence reads TGTGCCAGCAGCTTGGTGACAGCGGTGGTCCCCGCTTTCTTT.